This paragraph reports one T cell receptor (beta chain). Trimming removed 0 bases from V and 0 bases from J, with 18 bases in between. Looked up from germline, CDR1 is SGHNT and CDR2 is YYREEE (reference sequence). CDR3 length: 18 amino acids. In the source study's methods: From reference gene primer amplification, estimates of nucleated cell counts were derived. The data were produced by immunoSEQ multiplex PCR, yet TCRdb's version contains in-frame clones alone and is incomplete. V, J and clone size are those of that table, while D and trimming were read from the DNA. The profile shows about 200,000 clones, 89% of them singletons. The data were taken from a study of blood T cell repertoires in COVID-19. Study context: Some COVID-19 samples were acute and others convalescent; all came from the United States, Italy and Spain. PBMCs, B-cell-depleted T cells, or T cells were the source of the cDNA or gDNA that made up the material.

Sequencing used peripheral blood. The sequence derives from a man aged 35-49 years with acute or convalescent COVID-19. The chain couples TRBV5-4 to TRBJ2-5; tentatively, D is TRBD1 (5 bases). The CDR3 region has the DNA TGTGCCAGCAGCTTGGGGGTTCCAGGGTTTGCGTACCAAGAGACCCAGTACTTC. The encoded protein is CASSLGVPGFAYQETQYF.